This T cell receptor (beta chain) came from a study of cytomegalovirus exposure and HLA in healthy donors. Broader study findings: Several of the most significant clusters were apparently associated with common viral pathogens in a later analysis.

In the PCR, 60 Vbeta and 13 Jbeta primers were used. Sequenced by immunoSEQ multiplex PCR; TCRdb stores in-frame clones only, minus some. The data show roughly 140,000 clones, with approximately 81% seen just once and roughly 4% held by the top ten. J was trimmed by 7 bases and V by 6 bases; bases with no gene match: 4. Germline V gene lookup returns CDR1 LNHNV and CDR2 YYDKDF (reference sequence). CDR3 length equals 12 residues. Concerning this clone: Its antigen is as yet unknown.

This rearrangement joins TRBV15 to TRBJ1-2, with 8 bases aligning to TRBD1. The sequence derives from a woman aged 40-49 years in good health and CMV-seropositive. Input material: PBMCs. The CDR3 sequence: CATSPGGFGYTF. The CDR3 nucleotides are TGTGCCACCAGTCCAGGGGGCTTTGGCTACACCTTC.